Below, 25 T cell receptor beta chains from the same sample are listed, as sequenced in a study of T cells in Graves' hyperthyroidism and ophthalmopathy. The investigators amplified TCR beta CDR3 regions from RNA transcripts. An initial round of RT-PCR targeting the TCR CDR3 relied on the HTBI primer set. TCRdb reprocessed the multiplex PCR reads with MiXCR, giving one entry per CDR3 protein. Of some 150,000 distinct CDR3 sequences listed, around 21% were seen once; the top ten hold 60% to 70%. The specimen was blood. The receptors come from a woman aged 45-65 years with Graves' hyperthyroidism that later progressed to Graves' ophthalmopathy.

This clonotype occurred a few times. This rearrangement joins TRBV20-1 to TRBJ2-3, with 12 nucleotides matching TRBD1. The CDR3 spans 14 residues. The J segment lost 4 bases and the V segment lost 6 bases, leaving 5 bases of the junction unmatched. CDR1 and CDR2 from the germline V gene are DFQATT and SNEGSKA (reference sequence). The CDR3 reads CSASGTGGADTQYF. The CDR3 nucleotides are TGCAGTGCCTCCGGGACAGGGGGCGCAGATACGCAGTATTTT.

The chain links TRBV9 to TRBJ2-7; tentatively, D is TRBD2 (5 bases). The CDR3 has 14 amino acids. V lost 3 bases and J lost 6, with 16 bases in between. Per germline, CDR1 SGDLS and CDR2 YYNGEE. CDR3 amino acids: CASSGGSRGSEQYF. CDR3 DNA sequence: TGTGCCAGCAGCGGAGGGAGTCGGGGTAGCGAGCAGTACTTC. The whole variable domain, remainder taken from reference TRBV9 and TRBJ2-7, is DSGVTQTPKHLITATGQRVTLRCSPRSGDLSVYWYQQSLDQGLQFLIQYYNGEERAKGNILERFSAQQFPDLHSELNLSSLELGDSALYFCASSGGSRGSEQYFGPGTRLTVT.

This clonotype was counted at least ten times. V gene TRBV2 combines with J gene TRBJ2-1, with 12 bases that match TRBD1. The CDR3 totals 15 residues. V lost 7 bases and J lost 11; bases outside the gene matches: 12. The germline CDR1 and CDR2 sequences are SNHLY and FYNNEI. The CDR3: CASIGDRGLQTQQFF. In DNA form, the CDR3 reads TGTGCCAGCATCGGGGACAGGGGGCTACAAACCCAGCAGTTCTTC.

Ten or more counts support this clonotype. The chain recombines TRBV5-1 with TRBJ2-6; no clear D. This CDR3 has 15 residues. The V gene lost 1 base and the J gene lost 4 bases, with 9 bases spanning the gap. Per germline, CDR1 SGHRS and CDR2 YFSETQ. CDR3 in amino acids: CASSLPLSGANVLTF. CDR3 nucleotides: TGCGCCAGCAGCTTGCCTTTGAGCGGGGCCAACGTCCTGACTTTC. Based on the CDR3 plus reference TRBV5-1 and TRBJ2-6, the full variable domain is KAGVTQTPRYLIKTRGQQVTLSCSPISGHRSVSWYQQTPGQGLQFLFEYFSETQRNKGNFPGRFSGRQFSNSRSEMNVSTLELGDSALYLCASSLPLSGANVLTFGAGSRLTVL.

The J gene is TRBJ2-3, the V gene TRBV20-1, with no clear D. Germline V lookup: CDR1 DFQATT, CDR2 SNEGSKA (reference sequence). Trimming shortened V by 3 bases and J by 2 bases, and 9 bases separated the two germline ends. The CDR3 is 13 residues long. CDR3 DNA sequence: TGCAGTGCTAGTCGGCAAATCACAGATACGCAGTATTTT. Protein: CSASRQITDTQYF.

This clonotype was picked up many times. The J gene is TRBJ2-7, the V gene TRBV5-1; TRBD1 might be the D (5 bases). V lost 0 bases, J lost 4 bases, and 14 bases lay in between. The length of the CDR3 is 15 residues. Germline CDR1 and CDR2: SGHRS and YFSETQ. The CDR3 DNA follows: TGCGCCAGCAGCTTGGTACTCCAGGGCCAGTACGAGCAGTACTTC. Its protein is CASSLVLQGQYEQYF.

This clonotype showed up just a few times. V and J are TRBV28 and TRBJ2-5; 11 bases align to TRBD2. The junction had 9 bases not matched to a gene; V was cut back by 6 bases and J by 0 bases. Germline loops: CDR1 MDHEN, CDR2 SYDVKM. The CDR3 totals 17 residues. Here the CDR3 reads CASSPLAGGQYQETQYF. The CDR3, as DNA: TGTGCCAGCAGCCCCCTAGCGGGAGGTCAATACCAAGAGACCCAGTACTTC. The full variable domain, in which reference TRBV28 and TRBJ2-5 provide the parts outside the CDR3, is DVKVTQSSRYLVKRTGEKVFLECVQDMDHENMFWYRQDPGLGLRLIYFSYDVKMKEKGDIPEGYSVSREKKERFSLILESASTNQTSMYLCASSPLAGGQYQETQYFGPGTRLLVL.

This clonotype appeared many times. CDR3 sequence: CASSSWTSGRGNEQFF. CDR3 bases: TGTGCCAGCAGTTCGTGGACTAGCGGGAGGGGTAATGAGCAGTTCTTC. V is TRBV28 and J is TRBJ2-1; the match to TRBD2 covers 15 bases. V lost 4 bases and J lost 7; bases outside the gene matches: 5. This CDR3 spans 16 amino acids. Germline-derived CDR1 and CDR2 are MDHEN and SYDVKM. Full variable domain (outside the CDR3, taken from reference TRBV28 and TRBJ2-1): DVKVTQSSRYLVKRTGEKVFLECVQDMDHENMFWYRQDPGLGLRLIYFSYDVKMKEKGDIPEGYSVSREKKERFSLILESASTNQTSMYLCASSSWTSGRGNEQFFGPGTRLTVL.

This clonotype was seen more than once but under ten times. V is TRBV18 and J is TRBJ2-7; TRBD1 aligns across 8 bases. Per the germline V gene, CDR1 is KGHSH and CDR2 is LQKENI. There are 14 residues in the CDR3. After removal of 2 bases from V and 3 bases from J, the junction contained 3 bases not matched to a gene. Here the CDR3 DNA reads TGTGCCAGCTCACCAAGGACAGGGAACTACGAGCAGTACTTC. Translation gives CASSPRTGNYEQYF.

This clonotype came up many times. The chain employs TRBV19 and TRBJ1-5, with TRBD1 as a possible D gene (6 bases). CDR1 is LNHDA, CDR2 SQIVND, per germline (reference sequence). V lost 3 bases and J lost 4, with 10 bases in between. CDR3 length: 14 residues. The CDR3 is CASSMHRENQPQHF. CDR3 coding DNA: TGTGCCAGTAGTATGCACAGGGAGAATCAGCCCCAGCATTTT.

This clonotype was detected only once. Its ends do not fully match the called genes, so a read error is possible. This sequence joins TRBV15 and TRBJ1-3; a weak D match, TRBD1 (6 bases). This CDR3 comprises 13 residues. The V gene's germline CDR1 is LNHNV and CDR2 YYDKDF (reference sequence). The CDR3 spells CATRTGSGDTIYF. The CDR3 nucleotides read TGTGCCACCAGGACAGGCTCTGGAGACACCATATATTTT. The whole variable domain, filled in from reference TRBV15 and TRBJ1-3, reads DAMVIQNPRYQVTQFGKPVTLSCSQTLNHNVMYWYQQKSSQAPKLLFHYYDKDFNNEADTPDNFQSRRPNTSFCFLDIRSPGLGDTAMYLCATRTGSGDTIYFGEGSWLTVV.

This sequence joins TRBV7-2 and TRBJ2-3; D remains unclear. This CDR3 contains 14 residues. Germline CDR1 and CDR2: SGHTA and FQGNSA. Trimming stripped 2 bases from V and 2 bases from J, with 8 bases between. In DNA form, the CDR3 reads TGTGCCAGCAGCTTAATCGTGTCCACAGATACGCAGTATTTT. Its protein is CASSLIVSTDTQYF.

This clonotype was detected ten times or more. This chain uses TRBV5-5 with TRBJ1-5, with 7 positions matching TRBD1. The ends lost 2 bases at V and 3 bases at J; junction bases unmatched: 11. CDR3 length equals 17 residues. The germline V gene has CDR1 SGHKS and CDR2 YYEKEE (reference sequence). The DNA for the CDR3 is TGTGCCAGCAGCTTAGGCACCGGACAGGTACTCAATCAGCCCCAGCATTTT. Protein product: CASSLGTGQVLNQPQHF.

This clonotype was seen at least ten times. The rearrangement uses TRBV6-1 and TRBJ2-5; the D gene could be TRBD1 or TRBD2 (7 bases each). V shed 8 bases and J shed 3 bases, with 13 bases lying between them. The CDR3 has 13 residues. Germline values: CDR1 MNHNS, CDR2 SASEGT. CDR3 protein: CASQAGGEETQYF. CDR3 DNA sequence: TGTGCCAGCCAAGCAGGGGGGGAAGAGACCCAGTACTTC.

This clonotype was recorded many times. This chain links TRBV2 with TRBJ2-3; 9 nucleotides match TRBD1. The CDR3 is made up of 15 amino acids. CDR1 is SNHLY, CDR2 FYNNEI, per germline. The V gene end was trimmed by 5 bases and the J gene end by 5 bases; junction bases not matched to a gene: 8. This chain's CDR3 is CASSPGTGFGDTQYF. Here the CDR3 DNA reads TGTGCCAGCAGTCCCGGGACAGGGTTCGGAGATACGCAGTATTTT. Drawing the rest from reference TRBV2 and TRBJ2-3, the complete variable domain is EPEVTQTPSHQVTQMGQEVILRCVPISNHLYFYWYRQILGQKVEFLVSFYNNEISEKSEIFDDQFSVERPDGSNFTLKIRSTKLEDSAMYFCASSPGTGFGDTQYFGPGTRLTVL.

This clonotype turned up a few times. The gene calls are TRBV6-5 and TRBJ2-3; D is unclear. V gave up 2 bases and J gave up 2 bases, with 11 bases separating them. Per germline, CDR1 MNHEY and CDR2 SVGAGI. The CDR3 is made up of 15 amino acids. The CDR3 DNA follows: TGTGCCAGCAGTTACCTTGGCGTCGTCACAGATACGCAGTATTTT. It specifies CASSYLGVVTDTQYF.

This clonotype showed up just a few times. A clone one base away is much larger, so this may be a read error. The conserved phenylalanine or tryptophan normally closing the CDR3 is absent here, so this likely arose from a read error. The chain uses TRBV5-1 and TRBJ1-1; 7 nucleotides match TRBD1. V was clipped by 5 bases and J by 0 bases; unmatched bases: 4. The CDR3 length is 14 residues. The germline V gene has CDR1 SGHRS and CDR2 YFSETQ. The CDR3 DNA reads TGCGCCAGCAGACCGACAGGGATGAACACTGAAGCTTTCCTT. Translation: CASRPTGMNTEAFL.

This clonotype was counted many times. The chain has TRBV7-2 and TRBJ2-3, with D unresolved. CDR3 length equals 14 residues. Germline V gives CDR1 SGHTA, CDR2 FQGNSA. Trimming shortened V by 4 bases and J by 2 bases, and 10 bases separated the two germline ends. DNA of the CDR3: TGTGCCAGCAGCTCCCACTTCAACACAGATACGCAGTATTTT. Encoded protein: CASSSHFNTDTQYF.

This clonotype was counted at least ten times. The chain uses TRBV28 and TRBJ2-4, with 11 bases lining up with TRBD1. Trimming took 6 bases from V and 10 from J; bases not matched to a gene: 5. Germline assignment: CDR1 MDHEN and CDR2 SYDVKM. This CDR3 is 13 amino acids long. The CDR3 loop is CASSGTGGRIQYF. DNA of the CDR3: TGTGCCAGCAGCGGGACAGGGGGTCGAATTCAGTACTTC.

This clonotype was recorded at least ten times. CDR3 region: CAGTSYNEQFF. Written as DNA, the CDR3 is TGTGCCGGGACTAGTTACAATGAGCAGTTCTTC. The rearrangement links TRBV6-1 to TRBJ2-1, with TRBD2 identical over 8 bases. V was pared by 11 bases and J by 4 bases, with 1 base of the junction left unmatched. This CDR3 contains 11 residues. Looked up from germline, CDR1 is MNHNS and CDR2 is SASEGT.

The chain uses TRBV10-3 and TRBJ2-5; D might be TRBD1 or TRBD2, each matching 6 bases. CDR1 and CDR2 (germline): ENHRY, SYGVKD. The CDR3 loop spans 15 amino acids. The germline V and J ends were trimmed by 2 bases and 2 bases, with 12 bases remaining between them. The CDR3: CAISEAGGLQETQYF. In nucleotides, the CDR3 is TGTGCCATCAGTGAGGCTGGGGGGCTACAAGAGACCCAGTACTTC.

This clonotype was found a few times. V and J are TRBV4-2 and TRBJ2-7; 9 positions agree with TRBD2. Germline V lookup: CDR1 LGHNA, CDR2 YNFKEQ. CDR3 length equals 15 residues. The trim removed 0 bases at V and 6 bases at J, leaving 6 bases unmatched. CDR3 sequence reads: CASSQDRIAGAEQYF. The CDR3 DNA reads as TGTGCCAGCAGCCAAGATCGTATAGCGGGAGCCGAGCAGTACTTC.

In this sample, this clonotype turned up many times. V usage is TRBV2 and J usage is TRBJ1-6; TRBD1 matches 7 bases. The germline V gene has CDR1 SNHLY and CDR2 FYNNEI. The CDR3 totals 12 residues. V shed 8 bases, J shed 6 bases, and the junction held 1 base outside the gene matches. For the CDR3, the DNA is TGTGCCAGCCGGGACAGTAATTCACCCCTCCACTTT. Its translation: CASRDSNSPLHF.

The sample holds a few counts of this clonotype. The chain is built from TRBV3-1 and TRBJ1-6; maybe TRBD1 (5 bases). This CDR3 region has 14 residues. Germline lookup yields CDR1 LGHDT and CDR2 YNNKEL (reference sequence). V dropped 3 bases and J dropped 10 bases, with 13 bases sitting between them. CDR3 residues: CASSHPQGSSPLHF. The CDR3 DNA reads TGTGCCAGCAGCCATCCGCAGGGCTCCTCACCCCTCCACTTT. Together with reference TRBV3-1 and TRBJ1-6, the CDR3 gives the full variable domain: DTAVSQTPKYLVTQMGNDKSIKCEQNLGHDTMYWYKQDSKKFLKIMFSYNNKELIINETVPNRFSPKSPDKAHLNLHINSLELGDSAVYFCASSHPQGSSPLHFGNGTRLTVT.

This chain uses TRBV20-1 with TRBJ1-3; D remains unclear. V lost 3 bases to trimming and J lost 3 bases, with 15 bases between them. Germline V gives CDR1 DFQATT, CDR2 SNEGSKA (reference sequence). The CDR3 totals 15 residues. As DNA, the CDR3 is TGCAGTGCTAGTACGCAAACGGTAGTTGGAAACACCATATATTTT. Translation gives CSASTQTVVGNTIYF.